This T cell receptor (beta chain) was found in a study of cytomegalovirus exposure and HLA in healthy donors. This PCR relied on a set of 60 Vbeta primers and 13 Jbeta primers. Under the authors' procedure: There were around 77 million unique TCR beta chains by a later count, and about 12 million of them were shared. Generated by immunoSEQ multiplex PCR, the TCRdb table keeps only in-frame clones and is missing some. The V and J calls and the clone size are those of that table, but D and trimming were determined from the DNA. The repertoire has approximately 110,000 clones, around 75% of them found once; the top ten carry about 4.9%. There are 14 residues in the CDR3. Trimming removed 2 bases at V and 0 bases at J, with 5 bases between. Germline V gives CDR1 SGHTA, CDR2 FQGTGA.

This TCR was sampled from a man aged 55 to 70 in good health and CMV-seropositive. The sequenced material came from PBMCs. The rearrangement uses TRBV7-3 and TRBJ1-3; no definite D call. The CDR3 nucleotides read TGTGCCAGCAGCTTACGGGGCTCTGGAAACACCATATATTTT. It yields the protein CASSLRGSGNTIYF.